This TCR beta chain was sequenced for a study of PD-L1 blockade in urothelial cancer. At the level of the study: About 85% of the roughly 30 patients were males with bladder-origin urothelial cancer. Blood yielded a median of approximately 130,000 T cells per sample. From 0 to 3 prior chemotherapy regimens had been given to the patients. At 3 weeks after treatment start (second dose) and again at 6 weeks, blood was analyzed.

Sample time point: pretreatment peripheral blood. Germline-derived CDR1 and CDR2 are SGHTA and FQGTGA. Deletions cut 5 bases from V and 10 bases from J, with 15 bases between. The CDR3 is made up of 13 amino acids. Repertoires were generated with immunoSEQ multiplex PCR, while TCRdb's copy carries only in-frame clones and drops some. Counted here are roughly 100,000 clones, roughly 90% occurring once; the ten biggest clones make up 0.97%. Sequencing used PBMCs, obtained around atezolizumab (anti-PD-L1) treatment. This TCR derives from a woman older than 75 with urothelial cancer. The chain has TRBV7-3 and TRBJ2-1; no clear D gene. The CDR3: CASSPIPLVEQFF. CDR3 coding DNA: TGTGCCAGCAGCCCCATCCCATTAGTAGAGCAGTTCTTC.